The present T cell receptor (beta chain) was sequenced within a study of blood T cell repertoires in COVID-19. Looking at the study overall: Sources were T cells, B-cell-depleted T cells, or PBMCs; the material itself was cDNA or gDNA.

Enrolled through a virtual design, the participants were between about 18 and 89 years of age and came from around 25 US areas. Participant reports of clinical history set cohort assignment. The CDR3 contains 15 residues. Trimming cost V 0 bases and J 2 bases, with 11 bases left between them. Germline CDR1 SGHRS, CDR2 YFSETQ. Original handling: Amplified reference gene primers provided the basis for estimating nucleated cell counts. Assay used: immunoSEQ multiplex PCR; TCRdb lists only in-frame clones, some missing. V and J calls and clone size are as listed in that table; D and trimming were resolved from the DNA. The sample lists a few hundred thousand clones, around 84% occurring once.

The chain couples TRBV5-1 to TRBJ1-2; the D is unclear. Sequencing input: PBMCs or T cells enriched from blood (not recorded which). The sequence derives from a man aged 25-45 years with acute COVID-19. The CDR3 reads CASSLAAGINYGYTF. The DNA of the CDR3 is TGCGCCAGCAGCTTGGCCGCAGGCATCAACTATGGCTACACCTTC.